Shown below are 25 T cell receptor beta chains from a single sample sequenced in a study of technical replicates of blood from several donors. Assay used: immunoSEQ multiplex PCR; TCRdb lists only in-frame clones, some missing. The sample has about 78,000 clones, roughly 93% seen once; the top ten hold around 0.43%. Sequenced input: T cells isolated from PBMCs. These receptors were obtained from a human donor in good health.

The chain employs TRBV5-1 and TRBJ2-2; TRBD2 aligns across 7 bases. The germline CDR1 and CDR2 sequences are SGHRS and YFSETQ. The CDR3 contains 13 residues. With 5 bases clipped from V and 3 bases from J, the junction kept 1 base outside the gene matches. The CDR3 here is CASSRGDTGELFF. The CDR3 region has the DNA TGCGCCAGCAGTCGGGGGGACACCGGGGAGCTGTTTTTT.

This clone was picked up one time. The chain joins TRBV9 to TRBJ1-1, with 7 bases aligning to TRBD1. Per the germline V gene, CDR1 is SGDLS and CDR2 is YYNGEE. CDR3 length: 17 amino acids. The V segment lost 3 bases and the J segment 1 base; nucleotides outside the gene matches: 12. The CDR3 sequence: CASSGALMRTGNTEAFF. CDR3 DNA: TGTGCCAGCAGCGGAGCCCTGATGAGGACAGGGAACACTGAAGCTTTCTTT.

The CDR3 DNA reads as TGTGCTAGTGTTGGACTAGCGGGAGTAGGGGAGCAGTACTTC. This codes for CASVGLAGVGEQYF. The chain is built from TRBV12-5 and TRBJ2-7; the match to TRBD2 covers 13 bases. The CDR3 is 14 residues long. Germline-derived CDR1 and CDR2 are LGHNT and FRNRAP. V shed 7 bases, J shed 7 bases, and the junction held 7 bases outside the gene matches.

The chain couples TRBV11-2 to TRBJ2-7; a possible D gene is TRBD1 (6 bases). V was clipped by 6 bases and J by 5 bases, with 8 bases between them. This CDR3 region has 11 residues. CDR1 is SGHAT, CDR2 FQNNGV, per germline. The CDR3: CASSKGDEQYF. CDR3 sequence (DNA): TGTGCCAGCAGTAAGGGGGACGAGCAGTACTTC.

The chain links TRBV9 to TRBJ2-1; 11 bases align to TRBD2. The trim removed 3 bases at V and 5 bases at J, leaving 1 base unmatched. CDR1 is SGDLS, CDR2 YYNGEE, per germline. The CDR3 consists of 14 residues. CDR3 protein: CASSAGLADNEQFF. CDR3 nucleotides: TGTGCCAGCAGCGCGGGACTAGCGGACAATGAGCAGTTCTTC.

The chain couples TRBV28 to TRBJ1-3; D possibly corresponds to TRBD1 (6 bases). The CDR3 runs to 15 residues. The germline CDR1 and CDR2 sequences are MDHEN and SYDVKM. V was shortened by 6 bases and J by 0 bases, with 12 bases between the two germline ends. Here the CDR3 DNA reads TGTGCCAGCAGCTCGGACAGACACTCTGGAAACACCATATATTTT. Translating gives CASSSDRHSGNTIYF.

The J gene is TRBJ1-1, the V gene TRBV6-1, with a tentative D call TRBD1 (5 bases). The CDR3 length is 14 residues. The germline V gene encodes CDR1 MNHNS and CDR2 SASEGT. Trimming left V 4 bases short and J 5 bases short, with 14 bases between. CDR3 in DNA: TGTGCCAGCAGTGTTGAGCAGGGTGAGACTGAAGCTTTCTTT. As protein: CASSVEQGETEAFF.

The chain joins TRBV28 to TRBJ1-5; 9 nucleotides line up with TRBD1. CDR1 and CDR2 (germline): MDHEN, SYDVKM. The CDR3 is 16 amino acids. V shed 2 bases and J 4 bases; nucleotides not matched to a gene: 6. CDR3 coding DNA: TGTGCCAGCAGTTTAGACAGGGGGGCCGGGAATCAGCCCCAGCATTTT. Translating gives CASSLDRGAGNQPQHF.

This chain joins TRBV7-9 and TRBJ1-1; 7 nucleotides agree with TRBD1. Germline CDR1 reads SEHNR; CDR2 reads FQNEAQ (reference sequence). This CDR3 contains 15 residues. After removal of 7 bases from V and 4 bases from J, the junction contained 12 bases not matched to a gene. The CDR3 region is CASNRPGAGGTEAFF. CDR3 DNA: TGTGCCAGCAACCGACCGGGGGCAGGGGGCACTGAAGCTTTCTTT. Full variable domain (outside the CDR3, taken from reference TRBV7-9 and TRBJ1-1): DTGVSQNPRHKITKRGQNVTFRCDPISEHNRLYWYRQTLGQGPEFLTYFQNEAQLEKSRLLSDRFSAERPKGSFSTLEIQRTEQGDSAMYLCASNRPGAGGTEAFFGQGTRLTVV.

The CDR3 DNA sequence: TGCGCCAGCAGCTTGGATCCAGCGCGCGGGGAGCAGTTCTTC. Translated, it gives CASSLDPARGEQFF. The chain has TRBV5-1 and TRBJ2-1; TRBD2 is a possible D gene (5 bases). This CDR3 has 14 residues. CDR1 and CDR2 from the germline V gene are SGHRS and YFSETQ. V shed 0 bases and J shed 10 bases, with 14 bases lying between them.

V gene TRBV11-2 combines with J gene TRBJ2-1, with 12 bases aligning to TRBD2. Germline V gene lookup returns CDR1 SGHAT and CDR2 FQNNGV. CDR3 size: 15 residues. Germline trimming cut 5 bases from V and 8 bases from J; bases unmatched to any gene: 7. CDR3 amino acids: CASSPYLAGGYEQFF. The CDR3 nucleotides are TGTGCCAGCAGCCCGTATCTAGCGGGAGGGTATGAGCAGTTCTTC.

The chain employs TRBV19 and TRBJ1-3, with D maybe TRBD1 (6 bases). V was cut by 6 bases and J by 2 bases, with 11 bases left in between. The germline V gene has CDR1 LNHDA and CDR2 SQIVND (reference sequence). CDR3 length equals 14 residues. Written as DNA, the CDR3 is TGTGCCAGTAGATCCAGGGGAGCTGGAAACACCATATATTTT. This sequence encodes CASRSRGAGNTIYF.

The CDR3 sequence: CASSLAPQGNQPQHF. For the CDR3, the DNA is TGTGCCAGCAGCTTAGCCCCCCAGGGGAATCAGCCCCAGCATTTT. The rearrangement links TRBV7-6 to TRBJ1-5, with a weak D call TRBD1 (6 bases). This CDR3 has 15 residues. V lost 0 bases and J 4 bases, leaving 10 bases between the germline ends. CDR1 is SGHVS, CDR2 FNYEAQ, per germline.

The chain uses TRBV7-9 and TRBJ2-1, with D tentatively TRBD2 (5 bases). Deletions cut 6 bases from V and 1 base from J, with 13 bases between. Germline V gives CDR1 SEHNR, CDR2 FQNEAQ (reference sequence). CDR3 length equals 15 residues. CDR3 sequence reads: CASSGSLGSYNEQFF. The CDR3 DNA reads TGTGCCAGCAGTGGGAGTTTAGGATCCTACAATGAGCAGTTCTTC.

The gene calls are TRBV6-5 and TRBJ2-7; perhaps TRBD2 as D (6 bases). V lost 7 bases, J lost 3 bases, and 13 bases lay in between. This CDR3 is 13 amino acids long. CDR1 MNHEY and CDR2 SVGAGI come from the germline V gene. CDR3 sequence reads: CASTSYGGYEQYF. Written as DNA, the CDR3 is TGTGCCAGCACTTCGTACGGGGGCTACGAGCAGTACTTC.

V is TRBV7-2 and J is TRBJ2-7; D perhaps matches TRBD2 (6 bases). Trimming stripped 11 bases from V and 3 bases from J, with 11 bases between. Germline loops: CDR1 SGHTA, CDR2 FQGNSA. The CDR3 totals 11 residues. The CDR3 nucleotides read TGTGCCGGAGGGTGGGGCTACGAGCAGTACTTC. Its protein product is CAGGWGYEQYF.

The chain uses TRBV5-6 and TRBJ2-5, with a weak D call TRBD2 (7 bases). V shed 0 bases and J shed 5 bases, with 17 bases lying between them. The CDR3 loop spans 16 amino acids. CDR1 and CDR2 (germline): SGHDT, YYEEEE. In DNA form, the CDR3 reads TGTGCCAGCAGCTTGGGGCCGGGGGGCAGTAGGGAGACCCAGTACTTC. Its translation is CASSLGPGGSRETQYF.

The CDR3 reads CASSYTPSGLYNEQFF. The DNA of the CDR3 is TGTGCCAGCAGCTATACTCCTAGCGGGTTATACAATGAGCAGTTCTTC. The chain links TRBV7-9 to TRBJ2-1, with 8 bases that match TRBD2. The ends lost 4 bases at V and 4 bases at J; junction bases unmatched: 9. The CDR3 contains 16 residues. Germline CDR1 reads SEHNR; CDR2 reads FQNEAQ (reference sequence).

This chain joins TRBV7-2 and TRBJ2-7, with D maybe TRBD2 (5 bases). The ends were cut back, 5 bases at V and 4 bases at J, with 18 bases in the middle. From germline, CDR1 is SGHTA and CDR2 FQGNSA. CDR3 length: 15 amino acids. The CDR3 loop is CASSEATRELYEQYF. CDR3 DNA: TGTGCCAGCAGCGAGGCCACTAGGGAACTTTACGAGCAGTACTTC.

The chain is built from TRBV9 and TRBJ2-2; 10 bases align to TRBD2. Trimming removed 5 bases from V and 4 bases from J; junction bases left unmatched: 5. Per the germline V gene, CDR1 is SGDLS and CDR2 is YYNGEE. This CDR3 spans 15 amino acids. CDR3: CASSTLAGVTGELFF. The CDR3 DNA sequence: TGTGCCAGCAGTACCCTAGCGGGAGTCACCGGGGAGCTGTTTTTT.

This chain connects TRBV29-1 to TRBJ2-7, with D possibly being TRBD2 (5 bases). This CDR3 has 13 residues. CDR1 is SQVTM, CDR2 ANQGSEA, per germline. V lost 4 bases to trimming and J lost 4 bases, with 14 bases between them. The CDR3 DNA sequence: TGCAGCGTTGGGTACGGGGTACAGTACGAGCAGTACTTC. The encoded protein is CSVGYGVQYEQYF.

V usage is TRBV6-5 and J usage is TRBJ1-4, with TRBD1 as a possible D gene (6 bases). The CDR3 covers 15 residues. The V gene's germline CDR1 is MNHEY and CDR2 SVGAGI. V shed 0 bases and J shed 8 bases, with 13 bases lying between them. The CDR3 nucleotides are TGTGCCAGCAGTTACTCGGGGGGGCTGAGCGAAAAACTGTTTTTT. Its translation is CASSYSGGLSEKLFF.

V usage is TRBV4-3 and J usage is TRBJ2-1; TRBD2 agrees at 12 bases. The V gene end was trimmed by 4 bases and the J gene end by 4 bases; junction bases not matched to a gene: 11. CDR1 and CDR2 (germline): LGHNA, YSLEER. The CDR3 covers 18 residues. CDR3 DNA sequence: TGCGCCAGCAGCCGCCGCAGGACTAGCGGGAAGAATTACAATGAGCAGTTCTTC. Its protein product is CASSRRRTSGKNYNEQFF.

The chain couples TRBV6-1 to TRBJ2-5; D possibly corresponds to TRBD1 (6 bases). Trimming cost V 3 bases and J 7 bases, with 15 bases left between them. Germline loops: CDR1 MNHNS, CDR2 SASEGT. The CDR3 is 14 residues long. The CDR3 here is CASSEDPRGRTQYF. CDR3 coding DNA: TGTGCCAGCAGTGAGGACCCCAGGGGCAGGACCCAGTACTTC.

The genes are TRBV27 and TRBJ2-2, with 7 bases fitting TRBD1. The V gene's germline CDR1 is MNHEY and CDR2 SMNVEV (reference sequence). Trimming at V came to 6 bases and at J to 4 bases, leaving 11 bases not matched to a gene. This CDR3 has 16 amino acids. Written as DNA, the CDR3 is TGTGCCAGCAGCTTCGTAGGGGGCCATACCACCGGGGAGCTGTTTTTT. This sequence encodes CASSFVGGHTTGELFF.